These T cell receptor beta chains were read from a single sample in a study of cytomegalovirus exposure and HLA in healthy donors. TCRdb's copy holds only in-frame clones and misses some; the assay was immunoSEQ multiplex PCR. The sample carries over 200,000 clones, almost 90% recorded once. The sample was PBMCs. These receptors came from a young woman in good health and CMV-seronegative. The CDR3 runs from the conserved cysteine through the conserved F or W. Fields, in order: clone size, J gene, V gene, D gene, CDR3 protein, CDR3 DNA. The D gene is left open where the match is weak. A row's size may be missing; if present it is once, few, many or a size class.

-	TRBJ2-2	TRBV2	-	CASSEAQATGELFF	TGTGCCAGCAGTGAAGCGCAGGCCACCGGGGAGCTGTTTTTT
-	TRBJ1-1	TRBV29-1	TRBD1	CSVLDRGTEAFF	TGCAGCGTTCTCGACAGGGGGACCGAAGCTTTCTTT
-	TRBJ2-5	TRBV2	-	CASSEVSSKETQYF	TGTGCCAGCAGTGAAGTCAGTTCCAAAGAGACCCAGTACTTC
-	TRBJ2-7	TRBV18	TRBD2	CASSPGAGVGEQYF	TGTGCCAGCTCACCGGGAGCGGGAGTTGGCGAGCAGTACTTC
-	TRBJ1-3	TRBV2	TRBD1	CASRPRTGKFSVSGNTIYF	TGTGCCAGCAGACCCCGGACAGGGAAGTTTTCGGTCTCTGGAAACACCATATATTTT
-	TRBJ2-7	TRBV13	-	CASSLAGAYEQYF	TGTGCCAGCAGCTTAGCGGGAGCCTACGAGCAGTACTTC
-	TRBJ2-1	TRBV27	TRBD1	CATNPDRAFHNEQFF	TGTGCCACCAACCCCGACAGGGCTTTCCACAATGAGCAGTTCTTC
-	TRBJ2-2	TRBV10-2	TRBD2	CASSESWPGGADTGELFF	TGCGCCAGCAGTGAGTCTTGGCCCGGGGGGGCCGACACCGGGGAGCTGTTTTTT
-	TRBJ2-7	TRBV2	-	CASSPVYEQYF	TGTGCCAGCAGTCCCGTCTACGAGCAGTACTTC
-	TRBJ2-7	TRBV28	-	CASIPPGSRYEQYF	TGTGCCAGCATCCCCCCCGGGTCCCGGTACGAGCAGTACTTC
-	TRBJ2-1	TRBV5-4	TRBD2	CASSFGGGLAMQFF	TGTGCCAGCAGCTTCGGAGGGGGACTAGCGATGCAGTTCTTC
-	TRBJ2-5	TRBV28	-	CASSPSAGSSYQEAQYF	TGTGCCAGCAGTCCCTCAGCAGGGTCCTCGTACCAAGAGGCCCAGTACTTC
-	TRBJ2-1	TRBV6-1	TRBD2	CASSDRPPSLANSYNEQFF	TGTGCCAGCAGTGACCGCCCTCCTTCACTAGCGAACAGCTACAATGAGCAGTTCTTC
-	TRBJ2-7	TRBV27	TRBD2	CASSPLAPGLASYEQYF	TGTGCCAGCAGCCCCCTGGCCCCGGGACTAGCCTCCTACGAGCAGTACTTC
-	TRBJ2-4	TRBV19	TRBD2	CASTGRSLGQNIQYF	TGTGCCAGTACCGGGAGGAGTTTAGGGCAAAACATTCAGTACTTC
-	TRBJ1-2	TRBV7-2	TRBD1	CASSLQAPSRTGGNYGYTF	TGTGCCAGCAGCTTACAAGCCCCATCCAGGACAGGGGGAAACTATGGCTACACCTTC
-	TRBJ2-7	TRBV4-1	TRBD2	CASSQGGLAGGYEQYF	TGCGCCAGCAGCCAAGGGGGACTAGCGGGAGGGTACGAGCAGTACTTC
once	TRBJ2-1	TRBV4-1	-	CASSQELADSYNEQFF	TGCGCCAGCAGCCAAGAGTTGGCAGATTCCTACAATGAGCAGTTCTTC
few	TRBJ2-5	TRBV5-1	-	CASSLKGWLGNQETQYF	TGCGCCAGCAGCTTGAAGGGGTGGCTGGGAAACCAAGAGACCCAGTACTTC
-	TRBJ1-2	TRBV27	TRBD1	CASSPLGQGVNYGYTF	TGTGCCAGCAGTCCGCTCGGACAGGGGGTTAACTATGGCTACACCTTC
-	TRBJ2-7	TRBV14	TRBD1	CASSQDPESGTGGERSYEQYF	TGTGCCAGCAGCCAAGATCCTGAATCCGGGACAGGGGGCGAAAGATCCTACGAGCAGTACTTC
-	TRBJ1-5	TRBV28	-	CASSLRAGDQPQHF	TGTGCCAGCAGTTTAAGGGCGGGGGATCAGCCCCAGCATTTT
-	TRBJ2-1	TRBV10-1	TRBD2	CASSVGLYSYNEQFF	TGCGCCAGCAGCGTGGGACTATACTCCTACAATGAGCAGTTCTTC
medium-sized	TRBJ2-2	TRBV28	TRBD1	CASSSGQGRTGELFF	TGTGCCAGCAGCTCCGGACAGGGTAGAACCGGGGAGCTGTTTTTT
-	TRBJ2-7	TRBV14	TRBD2	CASSHKTSVQYF	TGTGCCAGCAGCCACAAGACTAGCGTGCAGTACTTC
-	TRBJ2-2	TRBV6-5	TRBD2	CASRGGRLYTGELFF	TGTGCCAGCAGGGGGGGGAGACTTTACACCGGGGAGCTGTTTTTT
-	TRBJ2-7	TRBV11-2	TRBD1	CASSFRTDRDRGHEQYF	TGTGCCAGCAGCTTCCGCACGGACCGGGACAGGGGCCACGAGCAGTACTTC
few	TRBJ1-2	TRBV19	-	CASSIHAGNPNYGYTF	TGTGCCAGTAGTATCCACGCGGGCAATCCCAACTATGGCTACACCTTC
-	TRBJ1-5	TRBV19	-	CASSNPPPGNQPQHF	TGTGCCAGTAGTAACCCCCCTCCGGGGAATCAGCCCCAGCATTTT
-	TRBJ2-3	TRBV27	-	CASSLLITDTQYF	TGTGCCAGCAGTTTACTTATTACAGATACGCAGTATTTT
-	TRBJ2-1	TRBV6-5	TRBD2	CASSSSGAFNEQFF	TGTGCCAGCAGTAGTAGCGGGGCATTCAATGAGCAGTTCTTC
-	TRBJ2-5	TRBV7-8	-	CASSLFRAPGQETQYF	TGTGCCAGCAGCTTATTCCGTGCCCCCGGCCAAGAGACCCAGTACTTC
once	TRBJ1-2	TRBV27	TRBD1	CASSPGQGNYGYTF	TGTGCCAGCAGTCCGGGACAGGGGAACTATGGCTACACCTTC
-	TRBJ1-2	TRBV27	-	CASSTTREAGKGYTF	TGTGCCAGCAGTACTACTCGGGAGGCAGGGAAAGGCTACACCTTC
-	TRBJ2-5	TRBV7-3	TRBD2	CASSPLSGRGGETQYF	TGTGCCAGCAGCCCGTTAAGCGGGAGAGGTGGGGAGACCCAGTACTTC
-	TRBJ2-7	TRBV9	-	CASSPRTGPYEQYF	TGTGCCAGCAGCCCCAGAACAGGGCCCTACGAGCAGTACTTC
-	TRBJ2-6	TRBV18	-	CASSPGESGANVLTF	TGTGCCAGCTCACCGGGAGAATCTGGGGCCAACGTCCTGACTTTC
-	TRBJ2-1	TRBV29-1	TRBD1	CSVEPQGAYNEQFF	TGCAGCGTTGAACCACAGGGGGCGTACAATGAGCAGTTCTTC
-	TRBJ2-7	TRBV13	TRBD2	CASSLRKKGLTDEQYF	TGTGCCAGCAGCCTTCGCAAAAAGGGACTAACCGACGAGCAGTACTTC
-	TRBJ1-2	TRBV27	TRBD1	CASSSRGTVANYGYTF	TGTGCCAGCAGTTCCCGAGGGACAGTAGCTAACTATGGCTACACCTTC
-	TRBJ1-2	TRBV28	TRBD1	CASSSGQALFNYGYTF	TGTGCCAGCAGTTCGGGACAGGCCCTATTTAACTATGGCTACACCTTC
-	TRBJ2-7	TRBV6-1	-	CASSHYEQYF	TGTGCCAGCAGCCACTACGAGCAGTACTTC
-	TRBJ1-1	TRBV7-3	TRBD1	CASSVGTGGEGEAFF	TGTGCCAGCAGCGTCGGGACAGGGGGCGAGGGTGAAGCTTTCTTT
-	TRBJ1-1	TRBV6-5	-	CASSVTDWDTEAFF	TGTGCCAGCAGTGTGACAGATTGGGACACTGAAGCTTTCTTT
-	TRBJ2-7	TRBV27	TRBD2	CASSLIAGGAYEQYF	TGTGCCAGCAGTCTCATAGCGGGGGGTGCCTACGAGCAGTACTTC
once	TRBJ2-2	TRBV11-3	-	CASSTDSRTGELFF	TGTGCCAGCAGCACAGACAGCCGCACCGGGGAGCTGTTTTTT
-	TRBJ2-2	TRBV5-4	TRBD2	CASSIGLEGTGELFF	TGTGCCAGCAGCATTGGACTAGAAGGCACCGGGGAGCTGTTTTTT
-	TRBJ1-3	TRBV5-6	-	CASSLVVGENTIYF	TGTGCCAGCAGCTTGGTGGTGGGCGAAAACACCATATATTTT
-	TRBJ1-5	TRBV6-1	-	CASSESGNQPQHF	TGTGCCAGCAGTGAATCAGGCAATCAGCCCCAGCATTTT
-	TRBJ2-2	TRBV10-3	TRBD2	CAISESGTGLAGELFF	TGTGCCATCAGTGAGTCGGGAACCGGACTAGCCGGGGAGCTGTTTTTT